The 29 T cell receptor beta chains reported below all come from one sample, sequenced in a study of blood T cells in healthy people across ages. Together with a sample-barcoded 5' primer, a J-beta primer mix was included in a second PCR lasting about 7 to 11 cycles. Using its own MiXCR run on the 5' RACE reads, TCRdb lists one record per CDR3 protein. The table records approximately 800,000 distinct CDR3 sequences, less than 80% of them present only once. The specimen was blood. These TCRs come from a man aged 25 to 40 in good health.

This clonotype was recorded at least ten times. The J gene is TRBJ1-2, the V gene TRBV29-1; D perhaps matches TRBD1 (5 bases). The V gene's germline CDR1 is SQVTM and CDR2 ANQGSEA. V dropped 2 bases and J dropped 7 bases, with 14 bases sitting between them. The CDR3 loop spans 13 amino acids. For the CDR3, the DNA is TGCAGCGTTGAATCGGGACCCTGGAGTGGCTACACCTTC. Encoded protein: CSVESGPWSGYTF.

This CDR3 reads CASSYDGSAFNYGYTF. CDR3 DNA: TGTGCCAGCAGTTACGACGGGTCAGCCTTTAACTATGGCTACACCTTC. The rearrangement uses TRBV6-6 and TRBJ1-2, with unresolved D. Trimming removed 2 bases at V and 1 base at J, with 14 bases between. The CDR3 is 16 residues long. Germline CDR1 and CDR2: MNHNY and SVGAGI (reference sequence).

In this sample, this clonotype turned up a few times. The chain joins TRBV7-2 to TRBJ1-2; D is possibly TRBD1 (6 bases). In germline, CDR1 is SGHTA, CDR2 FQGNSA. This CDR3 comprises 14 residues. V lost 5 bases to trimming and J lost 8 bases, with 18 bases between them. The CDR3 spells CASSTIGGSRGYTF. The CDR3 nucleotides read TGTGCCAGCAGCACTATAGGGGGGAGCAGGGGCTACACCTTC.

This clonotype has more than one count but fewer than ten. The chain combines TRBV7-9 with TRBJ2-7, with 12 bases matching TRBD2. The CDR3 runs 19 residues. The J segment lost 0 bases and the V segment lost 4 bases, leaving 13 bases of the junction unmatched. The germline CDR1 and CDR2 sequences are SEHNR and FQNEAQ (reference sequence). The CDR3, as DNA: TGTGCCAGCAGCTCCATATTGACTAGCGGGGGACCGATCTCCTACGAGCAGTACTTC. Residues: CASSSILTSGGPISYEQYF.

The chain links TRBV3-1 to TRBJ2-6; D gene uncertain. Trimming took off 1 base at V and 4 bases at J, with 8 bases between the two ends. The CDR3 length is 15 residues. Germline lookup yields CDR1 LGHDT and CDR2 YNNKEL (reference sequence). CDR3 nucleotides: TGTGCCAGCAGCCAAGTGGTAGCAGGGGCCAACGTCCTGACTTTC. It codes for CASSQVVAGANVLTF.

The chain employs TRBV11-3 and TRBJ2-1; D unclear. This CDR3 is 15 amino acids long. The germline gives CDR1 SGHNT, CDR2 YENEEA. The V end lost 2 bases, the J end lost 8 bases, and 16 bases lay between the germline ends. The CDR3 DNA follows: TGTGCCAGCAGCTTAAAACCTCACAAGAGCGATGAGCAGTTCTTC. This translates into CASSLKPHKSDEQFF.

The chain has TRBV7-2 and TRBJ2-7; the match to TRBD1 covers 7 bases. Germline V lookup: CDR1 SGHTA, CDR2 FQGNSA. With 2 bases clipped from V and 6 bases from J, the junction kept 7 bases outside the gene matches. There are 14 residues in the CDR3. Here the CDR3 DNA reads TGTGCCAGCAGCTTATTAGGACAGGCGGGCGAGCAGTACTTC. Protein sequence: CASSLLGQAGEQYF.

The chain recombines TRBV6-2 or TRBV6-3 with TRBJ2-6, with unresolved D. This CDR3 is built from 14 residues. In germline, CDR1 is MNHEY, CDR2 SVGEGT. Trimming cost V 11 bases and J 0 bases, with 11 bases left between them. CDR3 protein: CARLVSSGANVLTF. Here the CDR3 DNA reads TGTGCCCGTCTCGTGAGCTCTGGGGCCAACGTCCTGACTTTC.

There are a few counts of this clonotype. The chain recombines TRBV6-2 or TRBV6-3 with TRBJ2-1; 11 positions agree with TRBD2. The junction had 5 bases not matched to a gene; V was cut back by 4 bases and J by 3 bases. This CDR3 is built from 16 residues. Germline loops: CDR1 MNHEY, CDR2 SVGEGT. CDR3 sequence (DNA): TGTGCCAGCAGTTCCCCTAGCGGGGGGCTCTACAATGAGCAGTTCTTC. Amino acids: CASSSPSGGLYNEQFF.

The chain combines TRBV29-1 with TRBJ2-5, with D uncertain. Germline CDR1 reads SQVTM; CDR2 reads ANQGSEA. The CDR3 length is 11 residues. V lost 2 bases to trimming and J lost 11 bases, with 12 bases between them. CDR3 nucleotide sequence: TGCAGCGTTGAAATAATTCAGGAGCAGTACTTC. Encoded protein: CSVEIIQEQYF.

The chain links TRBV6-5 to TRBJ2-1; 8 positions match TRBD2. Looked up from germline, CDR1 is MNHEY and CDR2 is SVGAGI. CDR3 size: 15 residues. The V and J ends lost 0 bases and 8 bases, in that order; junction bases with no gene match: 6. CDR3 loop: CASSYSAGGVDEQFF. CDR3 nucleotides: TGTGCCAGCAGTTACTCCGCGGGGGGAGTGGATGAGCAGTTCTTC.

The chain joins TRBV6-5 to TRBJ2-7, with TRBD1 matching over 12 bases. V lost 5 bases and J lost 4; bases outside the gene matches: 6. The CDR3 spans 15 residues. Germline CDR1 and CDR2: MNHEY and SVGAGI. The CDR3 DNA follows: TGTGCCAGCAGTCATCCGGGACAGGGGGCTTACGAGCAGTACTTC. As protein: CASSHPGQGAYEQYF.

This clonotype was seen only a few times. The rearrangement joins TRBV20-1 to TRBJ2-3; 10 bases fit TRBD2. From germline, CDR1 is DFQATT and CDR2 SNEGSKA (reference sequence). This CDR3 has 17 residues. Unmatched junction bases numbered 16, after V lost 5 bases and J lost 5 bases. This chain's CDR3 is CSAERATSGVLRDTQYF. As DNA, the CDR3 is TGCAGTGCTGAGAGGGCCACTAGCGGGGTGCTCAGAGATACGCAGTATTTT.

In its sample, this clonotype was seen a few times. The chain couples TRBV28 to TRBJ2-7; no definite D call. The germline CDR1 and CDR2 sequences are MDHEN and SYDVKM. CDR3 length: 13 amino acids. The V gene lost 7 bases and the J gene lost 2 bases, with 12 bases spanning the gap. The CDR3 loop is CASTFPGTYEQYF. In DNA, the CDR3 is TGTGCCAGCACTTTCCCCGGTACCTACGAGCAGTACTTC.

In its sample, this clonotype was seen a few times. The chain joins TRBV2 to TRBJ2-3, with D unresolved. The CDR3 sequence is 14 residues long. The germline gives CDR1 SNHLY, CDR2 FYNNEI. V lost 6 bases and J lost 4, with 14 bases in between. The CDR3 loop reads CASRDDLAADTQYF. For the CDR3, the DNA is TGTGCCAGCAGAGACGACCTGGCGGCAGATACGCAGTATTTT.

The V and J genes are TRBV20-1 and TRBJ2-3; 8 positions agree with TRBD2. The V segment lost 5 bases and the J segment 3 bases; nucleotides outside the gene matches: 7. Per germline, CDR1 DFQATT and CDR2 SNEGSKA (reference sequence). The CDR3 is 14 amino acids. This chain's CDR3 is CSASRTSRTDTQYF. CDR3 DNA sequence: TGCAGTGCTTCCCGGACTAGCAGGACAGATACGCAGTATTTT.

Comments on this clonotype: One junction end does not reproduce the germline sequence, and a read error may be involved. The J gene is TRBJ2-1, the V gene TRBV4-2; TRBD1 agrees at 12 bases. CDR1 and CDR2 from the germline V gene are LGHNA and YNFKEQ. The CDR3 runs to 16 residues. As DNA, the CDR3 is TGTGCCAGCAACCAAGATTCGGGACAGGGGGCTGATGAGCAGTTCTTC. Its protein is CASNQDSGQGADEQFF.

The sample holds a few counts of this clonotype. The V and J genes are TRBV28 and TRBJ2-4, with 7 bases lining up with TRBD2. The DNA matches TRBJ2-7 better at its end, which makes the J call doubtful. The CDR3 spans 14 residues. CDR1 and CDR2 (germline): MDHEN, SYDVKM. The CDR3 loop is CASSLGGLENEQYF. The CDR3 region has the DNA TGTGCCAGCAGTTTGGGGGGGTTGGAGAACGAGCAGTACTTC.

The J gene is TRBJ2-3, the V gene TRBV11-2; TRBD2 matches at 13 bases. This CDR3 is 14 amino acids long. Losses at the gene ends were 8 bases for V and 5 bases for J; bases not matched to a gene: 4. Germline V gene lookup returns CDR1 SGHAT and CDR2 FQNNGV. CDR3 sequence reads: CASRLAGGQDTQYF. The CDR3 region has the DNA TGTGCCAGCCGACTAGCGGGGGGACAAGATACGCAGTATTTT.

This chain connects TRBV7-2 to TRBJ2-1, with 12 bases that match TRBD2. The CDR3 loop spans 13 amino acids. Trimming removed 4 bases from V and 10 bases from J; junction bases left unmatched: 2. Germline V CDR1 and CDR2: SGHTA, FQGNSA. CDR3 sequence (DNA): TGTGCCAGCAGCTCCGGGACTAGCGGGGAGCAGTTCTTC. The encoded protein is CASSSGTSGEQFF.

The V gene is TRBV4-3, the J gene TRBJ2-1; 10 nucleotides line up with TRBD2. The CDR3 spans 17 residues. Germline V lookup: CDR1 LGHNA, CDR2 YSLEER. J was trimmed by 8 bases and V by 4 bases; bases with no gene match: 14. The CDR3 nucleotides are TGCGCCAGCAGCCCCCGGGGCGCTAGCGGGGGTTTCGATGAGCAGTTCTTC. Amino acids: CASSPRGASGGFDEQFF.

In nucleotides, the CDR3 is TGCAGTGCTAGGGACAGGGTGTGGAATGAGCAGTTCTTC. It yields the protein CSARDRVWNEQFF. The chain has TRBV20-1 and TRBJ2-1; 8 positions match TRBD1. CDR1 is DFQATT and CDR2 is SNEGSKA in the germline V gene (reference sequence). The V segment lost 3 bases and the J segment 7 bases; nucleotides outside the gene matches: 5. The CDR3 sequence is 13 residues long.

The CDR3 sequence: CASSYTGGGESGANVLTF. The CDR3 DNA reads as TGTGCCAGCAGCTATACAGGGGGCGGTGAGTCTGGGGCCAACGTCCTGACTTTC. This chain connects TRBV5-6 to TRBJ2-6; 9 bases align to TRBD1. V lost 3 bases to trimming and J lost 1 base; unmatched junction nucleotides: 8. Germline V gene sequence: CDR1 SGHDT, CDR2 YYEEEE. The CDR3 runs 18 residues.

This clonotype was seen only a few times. The CDR3 sequence: CASSLNRAANQPQHF. CDR3 in DNA: TGTGCCAGCAGCCTCAATAGGGCCGCCAATCAGCCCCAGCATTTT. The gene calls are TRBV7-2 and TRBJ1-5; D is unclear. Germline V gene sequence: CDR1 SGHTA, CDR2 FQGNSA. This CDR3 has 15 amino acids. Deletions cut 5 bases from V and 3 bases from J, with 14 bases between.

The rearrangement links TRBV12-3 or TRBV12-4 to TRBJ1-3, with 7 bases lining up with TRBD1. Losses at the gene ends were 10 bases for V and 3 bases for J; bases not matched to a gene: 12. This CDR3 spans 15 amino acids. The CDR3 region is CANTPATGNGNTIYF. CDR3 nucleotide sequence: TGTGCCAATACTCCGGCGACAGGGAATGGAAACACCATATATTTT.

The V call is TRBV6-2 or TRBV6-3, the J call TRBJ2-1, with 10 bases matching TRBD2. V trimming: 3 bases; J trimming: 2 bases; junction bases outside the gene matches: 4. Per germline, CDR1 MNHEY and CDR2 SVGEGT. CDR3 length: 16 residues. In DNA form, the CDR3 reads TGTGCCAGCAGTTATAAGCGGGGGGGCCCCTACAATGAGCAGTTCTTC. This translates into CASSYKRGGPYNEQFF.

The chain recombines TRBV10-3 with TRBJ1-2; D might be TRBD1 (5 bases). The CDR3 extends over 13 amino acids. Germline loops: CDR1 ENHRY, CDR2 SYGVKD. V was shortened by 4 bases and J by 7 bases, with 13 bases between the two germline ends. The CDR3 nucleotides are TGTGCCATCAGTGGGTCCGAGGGGTCTGGCTACACCTTC. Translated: CAISGSEGSGYTF.

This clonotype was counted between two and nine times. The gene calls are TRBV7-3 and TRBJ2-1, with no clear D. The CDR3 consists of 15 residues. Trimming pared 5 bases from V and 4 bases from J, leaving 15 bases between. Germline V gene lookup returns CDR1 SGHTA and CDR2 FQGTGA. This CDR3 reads CASSQDSGGYNEQFF. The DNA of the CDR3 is TGTGCCAGCAGCCAAGACTCGGGCGGATACAATGAGCAGTTCTTC.

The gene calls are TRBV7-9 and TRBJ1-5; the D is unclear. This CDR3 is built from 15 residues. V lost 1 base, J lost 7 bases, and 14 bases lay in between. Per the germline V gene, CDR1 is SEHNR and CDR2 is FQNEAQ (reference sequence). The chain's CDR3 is CASSLGDSVWQPQHF. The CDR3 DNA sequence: TGTGCCAGCAGCTTAGGGGATTCAGTGTGGCAGCCCCAGCATTTT. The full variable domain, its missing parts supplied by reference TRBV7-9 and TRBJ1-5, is DTGVSQNPRHKITKRGQNVTFRCDPISEHNRLYWYRQTLGQGPEFLTYFQNEAQLEKSRLLSDRFSAERPKGSFSTLEIQRTEQGDSAMYLCASSLGDSVWQPQHFGDGTRLSIL.